The 20 T cell receptor beta chains presented below share a single source sample, sequenced in a study of shared clonotypes between healthy human individuals. This table comes from immunoSEQ multiplex PCR, and its TCRdb copy is limited to in-frame clones, with some not included. The sample includes about 1.1 million clones, 75% to 85% of them seen just once. The sequencing sample was made of memory CD4+ T cells from PBMCs. Regarding subset: CD45RA-negative fraction. Receptors were obtained from a young man in good health. Some clones in this sample may be carry-over from other donors' samples.

The chain joins TRBV7-2 to TRBJ2-1; 7 bases map to TRBD2. With V trimmed by 1 base and J by 6 bases, 6 bases remained unmatched. The CDR3 sequence is 15 residues long. Looked up from germline, CDR1 is SGHTA and CDR2 is FQGNSA. The CDR3 spells CASSLGGLRFNEQFF. The DNA of the CDR3 is TGTGCCAGCAGCTTAGGGGGACTACGATTCAATGAGCAGTTCTTC.

CDR3 region: CASSPRATSNEQFF. CDR3 sequence (DNA): TGTGCCAGCAGCCCTCGAGCGACTAGCAATGAGCAGTTCTTC. The chain uses TRBV7-6 and TRBJ2-1; the D gene is possibly TRBD2 (6 bases). The V gene's germline CDR1 is SGHVS and CDR2 FNYEAQ. The length of the CDR3 is 14 residues. Between the trimmed V and J ends, which lost 5 bases and 6 bases, there was a span of 14 bases.

This clone was seen a few times. The chain is built from TRBV18 and TRBJ1-3; TRBD1 might be the D (6 bases). CDR3 length equals 17 residues. Germline loops: CDR1 KGHSH, CDR2 LQKENI. V gave up 4 bases and J gave up 2 bases, with 18 bases separating them. In DNA, the CDR3 is TGTGCCAGCTCACGGGAAACAGGGAGTGAAGCTGGAAACACCATATATTTT. Protein product: CASSRETGSEAGNTIYF. Full variable domain (outside the CDR3, taken from reference TRBV18 and TRBJ1-3): NAGVMQNPRHLVRRRGQEARLRCSPMKGHSHVYWYRQLPEEGLKFMVYLQKENIIDESGMPKERFSAEFPKEGPSILRIQQVVRGDSAAYFCASSRETGSEAGNTIYFGEGSWLTVV.

This clone has just one count. The chain links TRBV28 to TRBJ1-2; no definite D call. The germline V gene has CDR1 MDHEN and CDR2 SYDVKM. Between the trimmed V and J ends, which lost 3 bases and 9 bases, there was a span of 14 bases. This CDR3 is built from 13 residues. Here the CDR3 reads CASSLESRRSYTF. The CDR3 region has the DNA TGTGCCAGCAGTTTGGAGTCCCGTCGTAGCTACACCTTC.

The chain employs TRBV6-6 and TRBJ1-2, with a tentative D call TRBD1 (5 bases). V was shortened by 8 bases and J by 4 bases, with 17 bases between the two germline ends. The CDR3 spans 14 residues. Germline CDR1 and CDR2: MNHNY and SVGAGI (reference sequence). The CDR3 loop reads CASGGGPGVYGYTF. The CDR3 DNA sequence: TGTGCCAGCGGGGGTGGACCCGGGGTCTATGGCTACACCTTC.

The J gene is TRBJ2-3, the V gene TRBV19; 13 bases fit TRBD2. The CDR3 loop spans 15 amino acids. The V gene end was trimmed by 5 bases and the J gene end by 7 bases; junction bases not matched to a gene: 6. Germline V gives CDR1 LNHDA, CDR2 SQIVND (reference sequence). CDR3 nucleotides: TGTGCCAGTAGTCCCCAACTAGCGGGAGGGTATACGCAGTATTTT. Its translation is CASSPQLAGGYTQYF.

This clone was seen only a few times. The chain joins TRBV27 to TRBJ2-7, with D tentatively TRBD2 (5 bases). The CDR3 runs to 15 residues. Trimming shortened V by 5 bases and J by 4 bases, and 18 bases separated the two germline ends. The germline gives CDR1 MNHEY, CDR2 SMNVEV (reference sequence). CDR3 sequence reads: CASSGSGPIPYEQYF. The CDR3 nucleotides are TGTGCCAGCAGTGGGAGCGGCCCTATCCCTTACGAGCAGTACTTC.

The chain links TRBV5-1 to TRBJ2-1; D remains ambiguous. The V end was cut by 0 bases, the J end by 3 bases, with 16 bases between. Germline V CDR1 and CDR2: SGHRS, YFSETQ. The CDR3 has 17 residues. CDR3 region: CASSLAVVQPLYNEQFF. CDR3 nucleotide sequence: TGCGCCAGCAGCTTGGCCGTGGTTCAACCCCTCTACAATGAGCAGTTCTTC.

This clone was detected only a few times. CDR3 amino acids: CASSPDRVTDTQYF. CDR3 sequence (DNA): TGTGCCAGCAGCCCAGACAGGGTAACAGATACGCAGTATTTT. The V gene is TRBV7-9, the J gene TRBJ2-3, with 7 positions matching TRBD1. This CDR3 is 14 amino acids long. Germline V gene data show CDR1 as SEHNR and CDR2 as FQNEAQ (reference sequence). V was clipped by 5 bases and J by 3 bases; unmatched bases: 5.

The CDR3 coding sequence is TGTGCCAGCAGTAGCGGCCCCCTAGCGGGAGGAAAGTGGTCCTACGAGCAGTACTTC. This codes for CASSSGPLAGGKWSYEQYF. The gene calls are TRBV27 and TRBJ2-7; 11 nucleotides match TRBD2. The V gene's germline CDR1 is MNHEY and CDR2 SMNVEV (reference sequence). The CDR3 sequence is 19 residues long. Trimming took 5 bases from V and 1 from J; bases not matched to a gene: 16.

The chain uses TRBV5-8 and TRBJ1-1; D is unresolved. CDR3 length equals 15 residues. Germline loops: CDR1 SGHTS, CDR2 YDEGEE. V was clipped by 0 bases and J by 0 bases, with 9 bases between them. CDR3 loop: CASSLGLAVNTEAFF. In nucleotides, the CDR3 is TGTGCCAGCAGCTTGGGGTTAGCAGTGAACACTGAAGCTTTCTTT.

The chain recombines TRBV28 with TRBJ2-1, with 8 bases fitting TRBD2. CDR1 MDHEN and CDR2 SYDVKM come from the germline V gene. The CDR3 runs 13 residues. The J segment lost 9 bases and the V segment lost 6 bases, leaving 7 bases of the junction unmatched. The CDR3 DNA reads TGTGCCAGCAGCCGAGCGGGGGTGGGTGAGCAGTTCTTC. It specifies CASSRAGVGEQFF.

The table lists this clone with a few counts. The rearrangement joins TRBV7-9 to TRBJ2-1, with D perhaps TRBD2 (6 bases). The germline V gene encodes CDR1 SEHNR and CDR2 FQNEAQ (reference sequence). The V gene lost 4 bases and the J gene lost 0 bases, with 10 bases spanning the gap. This CDR3 is 15 amino acids long. Here the CDR3 reads CASSSWGGSYNEQFF. In nucleotides, the CDR3 is TGTGCCAGCAGCTCGTGGGGAGGCTCCTACAATGAGCAGTTCTTC.

The rearrangement joins TRBV7-8 to TRBJ1-1; D is unresolved. CDR3 length: 14 residues. The V gene lost 1 base and the J gene lost 0 bases, with 6 bases spanning the gap. Germline assignment: CDR1 SGHVS and CDR2 FQNEAQ. The DNA for the CDR3 is TGTGCCAGCAGCTTAGGTCAGGTGAACACTGAAGCTTTCTTT. Protein sequence: CASSLGQVNTEAFF.

Here the CDR3 reads CASSPYKSANEKLFF. CDR3 in DNA: TGTGCCAGCAGTCCGTACAAATCCGCTAATGAAAAACTGTTTTTT. V usage is TRBV27 and J usage is TRBJ1-4; D unclear. Between the trimmed V and J ends, which lost 5 bases and 3 bases, there was a span of 13 bases. Germline V gene data show CDR1 as MNHEY and CDR2 as SMNVEV (reference sequence). The CDR3 is made up of 15 amino acids.

V gene TRBV7-8 combines with J gene TRBJ1-5, with TRBD1 matching 8 bases. The V gene end was trimmed by 5 bases and the J gene end by 4 bases; junction bases not matched to a gene: 10. CDR3 length equals 16 residues. Per germline, CDR1 SGHVS and CDR2 FQNEAQ. CDR3 loop: CASSPSDRGGNQPQHF. The CDR3 region has the DNA TGTGCCAGCAGCCCCTCAGACAGGGGAGGGAATCAGCCCCAGCATTTT.

The chain has TRBV5-1 and TRBJ2-1; possibly TRBD2 for D (5 bases). The CDR3 loop spans 18 amino acids. Looked up from germline, CDR1 is SGHRS and CDR2 is YFSETQ. The V gene lost 0 bases and the J gene lost 4 bases, with 20 bases spanning the gap. As DNA, the CDR3 is TGCGCCAGCAGCTTGGTAACGGCGGGTCGGCGTTTATACAATGAGCAGTTCTTC. It translates to CASSLVTAGRRLYNEQFF.

This clone was seen only a few times. The chain recombines TRBV6-1 with TRBJ2-1, with 7 bases identical to TRBD2. CDR3 length: 13 residues. V gave up 10 bases and J gave up 5 bases; unmatched junction bases: 8. Germline V gene sequence: CDR1 MNHNS, CDR2 SASEGT. The CDR3 DNA follows: TGTGCCACCACGGGACTATTCGACAATGAGCAGTTCTTC. This codes for CATTGLFDNEQFF.

The sample holds many counts of this clone. The gene calls are TRBV7-2 and TRBJ2-7, with TRBD1 matching over 10 bases. The CDR3 totals 15 residues. CDR1 SGHTA and CDR2 FQGNSA come from the germline V gene. The ends lost 4 bases at V and 3 bases at J; junction bases unmatched: 6. The CDR3 coding sequence is TGTGCCAGCAGCTCAAGCCGGACAGGGGGCTACGAGCAGTACTTC. This encodes CASSSSRTGGYEQYF. Drawing the rest from reference TRBV7-2 and TRBJ2-7, the complete variable domain is GAGVSQSPSNKVTEKGKDVELRCDPISGHTALYWYRQSLGQGLEFLIYFQGNSAPDKSGLPSDRFSAERTGGSVSTLTIQRTQQEDSAVYLCASSSSRTGGYEQYFGPGTRLTVT.

The rearrangement links TRBV7-2 to TRBJ2-2; D is uncertain. Germline lookup yields CDR1 SGHTA and CDR2 FQGNSA. This CDR3 spans 14 amino acids. Between the trimmed V and J ends, which lost 5 bases and 2 bases, there was a span of 9 bases. The CDR3 is CASSASFNTGELFF. In nucleotides, the CDR3 is TGTGCCAGCAGCGCCAGCTTTAACACCGGGGAGCTGTTTTTT.